This TCR beta chain emerged from a study of monozygotic twins with inflammatory bowel disease (dated by TCRdb to the late 2010s). With regard to the full study: A total of some 30 monozygotic twin pairs were included in the full study, comprising nine German pairs (four IBD-concordant, five IBD-discordant) and 19 IBD-discordant Danish pairs. The search for disease-associated traits relied mainly on comparing IBD patients with their genetically identical healthy co-twins within discordant pairs. Each individual had, on average, about 151 000 unique TCRalpha sequences and 181 000 unique TCRbeta sequences available for analysis. What the research found in general, with its limitations: The results gave no support for a single strong signal or clonotype linked to IBD. Distinction between different T cell subtypes could not be achieved in the analysis. IBD patients shared fewer clonotypes with other individuals than healthy twins did, most markedly in patients showing signs of disease activity. Concordant and discordant twins showed no difference in repertoire similarity, possibly because of limited statistical power. Because patients were on differing immunosuppressive treatments, the repertoires may have picked up extra background noise and inter-individual variability. A decrease in TCRbeta repertoire diversity, as measured by inverse Simpson index, was observed in IBD patients compared with their healthy co-twins.

For this clonotype: There is no known antigen for this receptor.

To prepare the library, 5' RACE was applied. Each TCR library was prepared from about 3.5 ug of total RNA. For each sample, cDNA was synthesized in eight separate reactions using SMARTScribe reverse transcriptase. Unique molecular identifiers containing a 6-nucleotide sample barcode were introduced through template switching during cDNA synthesis. Amplification of TCRalpha and TCRbeta cDNA involved two nested PCRs of approximately 16 and 9 cycles, and each PCR was followed by bead purification. Before amplification, cDNA was treated with uracil DNA-glycosylase and purified using the QIAquick PCR purification kit. In the second PCR, Illumina TruSeq-compatible adapters and sample-specific barcodes were added. Library quality and concentration were checked on TapeStation and Qubit, and libraries were pooled at about 4.9 ng each. Sequencing of pooled libraries was carried out on an Illumina HiSeq2500 single-index Rapid Run using 2 x 100 bp reads and custom sequencing primers. The paper's processing steps were these. PCR and sequencing errors were corrected by UMI-based consensus assembly using MiGEC version 1.2.6. MiXCR version 2.1.1 was used to carry out V(D)J alignment, clonotype assembly and CDR3 extraction. To normalise gene usage, clonotype sharing and MAIT/NKT TCR abundance, the top 1000, 10 000 and 20 000 clonotypes in each sample were analysed. Diversity was computed as the inverse Simpson index with the vegan R package after downsampling to 27 000 UMIs. Paired Mann-Whitney U tests were applied to discordant twin pairs, and Benjamini-Hochberg correction was used for multiple testing. TCRdb reprocessed the reads into one record per CDR3 protein sequence, lacking DNA. These V and J calls derive from TCRdb rather than the authors' analysis. The table for this sample shows approximately 330,000 distinct CDR3 sequences. The ten largest clones represent around 2% of the sample.

In the germline V gene, CDR1 corresponds to MDHEN and CDR2 to SYDVKM. The cysteine opens and the phenylalanine closes a CDR3 of 16 amino acids. No DNA sequence was recorded. An approximately 2.5 ml peripheral blood sample was drawn into PAXgene tubes per donor and stored at -80°C. Without any T cell sorting, total RNA was extracted from whole blood using the PAXgene blood miRNA kit on an automated QIAcube. Deep TCRalpha and TCRbeta repertoire profiling with unique molecular barcoding was performed on peripheral blood of monozygotic twin pairs concordant or discordant for inflammatory bowel disease. Smoking habits were recorded for all twin pairs, and individuals were classified as current, former or never smokers.

The TCR comes from a human donor with ulcerative colitis or Crohn's disease, or a healthy co-twin of an affected twin (not recorded which). This chain is built from TRBV28 and TRBJ2-5; TCRdb's D call of TRBD2 is untestable without DNA. Sequencing was carried out using blood. The CDR3 region has the sequence CASSRTSGERLGAQYF.